Shown below are 17 T cell receptor beta chains from a single sample sequenced in a study of T cell clones after liver transplantation. Profiling relied on immunoSEQ multiplex PCR, and the TCRdb table lists in-frame clones only, not all of them. The repertoire consists of tens of thousands of clones, with approximately 92% occurring once and the leading ten covering less than 1%. This material consisted of CD4+ T cells from blood, taken approximately 27 months after liver transplant. All receptors derive from a human patient who received a liver transplant. Some of the T cells may derive from the graft donor.

V and J are TRBV15 and TRBJ1-1; 8 bases are a match to TRBD1. Germline CDR1 and CDR2: LNHNV and YYDKDF (reference sequence). CDR3 length equals 16 residues. The V and J ends lost 1 base and 5 bases, in that order; junction bases with no gene match: 9. The CDR3 spells CATSRVTGALYTEAFF. The DNA for the CDR3 is TGTGCCACCAGCAGAGTGACAGGGGCCTTATATACTGAAGCTTTCTTT.

The genes are TRBV7-9 and TRBJ1-1; D might be TRBD1 (5 bases). The CDR3 is made up of 14 amino acids. CDR1 is SEHNR and CDR2 is FQNEAQ in the germline V gene (reference sequence). Trimming took off 2 bases at V and 1 base at J, with 8 bases between the two ends. CDR3 bases: TGTGCCAGCAGCTTACAGGGCGGGAACACTGAAGCTTTCTTT. Amino acid sequence: CASSLQGGNTEAFF.

This clone showed up just once. The V and J genes are TRBV21-1 and TRBJ2-1; TRBD2 reflects the table's D call only, with no check against the DNA. TRBV21-1 is a pseudogene. The CDR3 has 18 residues. The CDR3 reads CASSPGTSGFDSYNEQFF. DNA of the CDR3: TGTGCCAGCAGCCCCGGGACTAGCGGTTTCGACTCCTACAATGAGCAGTTCTTC.

The J gene is TRBJ1-3, the V gene TRBV18; possible D gene TRBD1, 5 bases. Germline V gene sequence: CDR1 KGHSH, CDR2 LQKENI. Trimming stripped 3 bases from V and 0 bases from J, with 12 bases between. The CDR3 runs to 16 residues. CDR3 sequence: CASSPAGRGSGNTIYF. The CDR3 DNA is TGTGCCAGCTCACCGGCGGGGAGGGGCTCTGGAAACACCATATATTTT.

The chain carries TRBV6-4 and TRBJ2-5, with D unclear. The germline V and J ends were trimmed by 5 bases and 1 base, with 5 bases remaining between them. The V gene's germline CDR1 is MRHNA and CDR2 SNTAGT. The CDR3 is made up of 12 amino acids. The CDR3 region is CASSRTQETQYF. CDR3 DNA: TGTGCCAGCAGTCGCACCCAAGAGACCCAGTACTTC.

The genes are TRBV21-1 and TRBJ2-2. TRBV21-1 is recorded as a pseudogene. The CDR3 contains 22 residues. CDR3 sequence (DNA): TGTGCCAGCAGCAAAAGAAAGAGGGACGACAGCTCCGAGACTCCGAACACCGGGGAGCTGTTTTTT. This gives the protein CASSKRKRDDSSETPNTGELFF.

V usage is TRBV10-3 and J usage is TRBJ1-2; D is uncertain. Germline loops: CDR1 ENHRY, CDR2 SYGVKD. V lost 5 bases and J 3 bases, leaving 10 bases between the germline ends. CDR3 length: 13 residues. The chain's CDR3 is CAISPTQDYGYTF. Here the CDR3 DNA reads TGTGCCATCAGTCCTACACAAGACTATGGCTACACCTTC.

The chain joins TRBV10-2 to TRBJ2-2; the match to TRBD2 covers 14 bases. Trimming removed 7 bases from V and 3 bases from J; junction bases left unmatched: 7. The V gene's germline CDR1 is WSHSY and CDR2 SAAADI. This CDR3 comprises 17 residues. This chain's CDR3 is CASTTSGRAADTGELFF. The DNA for the CDR3 is TGCGCCAGCACGACTAGCGGGAGGGCCGCCGACACCGGGGAGCTGTTTTTT.

This clone was found once. The V gene is TRBV27, the J gene TRBJ2-5; possibly TRBD2 for D (6 bases). Trimming stripped 6 bases from V and 1 base from J, with 30 bases between. The germline gives CDR1 MNHEY, CDR2 SMNVEV (reference sequence). This CDR3 comprises 20 residues. The CDR3, as DNA: TGTGCCAGCAGAACTACTTGGGACTCGCCCCCGGAAGGTTTCCAAGAGACCCAGTACTTC. This gives the protein CASRTTWDSPPEGFQETQYF.

This chain uses TRBV5-6 with TRBJ1-5; D is uncertain. This CDR3 has 12 amino acids. Per germline, CDR1 SGHDT and CDR2 YYEEEE. With 0 bases removed from V and 4 bases from J, the gap between germline ends came to 2 bases. CDR3 region: CASSLVNQPQHF. CDR3 nucleotides: TGTGCCAGCAGCTTGGTTAATCAGCCCCAGCATTTT.

The CDR3 sequence is CSVREGSNSGNTIYF. The CDR3, as DNA: TGCAGCGTTAGAGAAGGCAGCAACTCTGGAAACACCATATATTTT. The V call is TRBV29-1, the J call TRBJ1-3; D is uncertain. Per the germline V gene, CDR1 is SQVTM and CDR2 is ANQGSEA. The CDR3 sequence is 15 residues long. V was clipped by 5 bases and J by 0 bases, with 14 bases between them.

V usage is TRBV15 and J usage is TRBJ1-2; possibly TRBD1 for D (6 bases). Trimming left V 1 base short and J 1 base short, with 13 bases between. CDR1 is LNHNV, CDR2 YYDKDF, per germline (reference sequence). The CDR3 runs 16 residues. This chain's CDR3 is CATSRGPGTHNYGYTF. CDR3 DNA: TGTGCCACCAGCAGAGGACCTGGGACACATAACTATGGCTACACCTTC.

The CDR3 DNA reads as TGTGCCAGCATGCGACAGGGGGGCTACAATGAGCAGTTCTTC. As protein: CASMRQGGYNEQFF. The chain links TRBV25-1 to TRBJ2-1; TRBD1 matches at 9 bases. With 7 bases clipped from V and 3 bases from J, the junction kept 4 bases outside the gene matches. Germline V CDR1 and CDR2: MGHDK, SYGVNS. The CDR3 length is 14 residues.

The chain uses TRBV28 and TRBJ1-5; a weak D match, TRBD1 (6 bases). The CDR3 runs 16 residues. V lost 2 bases, J lost 1 base, and 12 bases lay in between. The V gene's germline CDR1 is MDHEN and CDR2 SYDVKM. The CDR3 loop reads CASSLLGGQSNQPQHF. The CDR3 coding sequence is TGTGCCAGCAGTTTACTCGGGGGGCAGAGCAATCAGCCCCAGCATTTT.

In its sample, this clone was seen once. The same CDR3 can be traced to other DNA sequences in this sample. The chain employs TRBV5-1 and TRBJ1-1; D is undetermined. Trimming took off 1 base at V and 1 base at J, with 5 bases between the two ends. CDR3 size: 13 residues. Germline lookup yields CDR1 SGHRS and CDR2 YFSETQ. For the CDR3, the DNA is TGCGCCAGCAGCTTGACAGCGAACACTGAAGCTTTCTTT. Encoded protein: CASSLTANTEAFF.

The chain has TRBV5-1 and TRBJ2-1, with D tentatively TRBD1 (5 bases). Germline CDR1 reads SGHRS; CDR2 reads YFSETQ. Trimming stripped 4 bases from V and 5 bases from J, with 16 bases between. CDR3 length equals 15 residues. The CDR3 reads CASSRPDNPNNEQFF. The CDR3 DNA reads as TGCGCCAGCAGCAGACCGGACAATCCCAACAATGAGCAGTTCTTC.

The chain employs TRBV2 and TRBJ1-1; TRBD1 aligns across 10 bases. There are 15 residues in the CDR3. In germline, CDR1 is SNHLY, CDR2 FYNNEI. V shed 4 bases, J shed 1 base, and the junction held 3 bases outside the gene matches. In DNA form, the CDR3 reads TGTGCCAGCAGTGGACAGGGGGCTAGGAACACTGAAGCTTTCTTT. Its translation is CASSGQGARNTEAFF.